Shown below are 29 T cell receptor beta chains from a single sample sequenced in a study of siplizumab effects on memory and regulatory T cells. Libraries were prepared by immunoSEQ multiplex PCR; TCRdb keeps only in-frame clonotypes and omits some of them. The sample shows tens of thousands of clones, roughly 90% of them seen only once. Sequenced sample: naive CD4+ T cells sorted from blood. These receptors came from a human donor in good health.

The chain couples TRBV5-1 to TRBJ2-7; D may be TRBD2 (6 bases). The V and J ends lost 2 bases and 0 bases respectively, with 12 bases between them. The germline V gene has CDR1 SGHRS and CDR2 YFSETQ. The CDR3 is 15 amino acids. In DNA, the CDR3 is TGCGCCAGCAGCTTTGGGAGGCCGAGCTCCTACGAGCAGTACTTC. The encoded protein is CASSFGRPSSYEQYF.

J is TRBJ1-2 and V is TRBV6-6; possible D gene TRBD1, 5 bases. CDR1 and CDR2 (germline): MNHNY, SVGAGI (reference sequence). The CDR3 consists of 12 residues. V gave up 8 bases and J gave up 4 bases, with 11 bases separating them. The CDR3 sequence is CASRDPGYGYTF. CDR3 coding DNA: TGTGCCAGCCGGGACCCTGGCTATGGCTACACCTTC.

The chain joins TRBV6-6 to TRBJ2-5, with D possibly matching TRBD1 (6 bases). The J call is doubtful: the DNA matches TRBJ2-7 better. CDR1 MNHNY and CDR2 SVGAGI come from the germline V gene (reference sequence). This CDR3 has 14 amino acids. The CDR3: CASRDGGDFYEQYF. The DNA for the CDR3 is TGTGCCAGCAGGGATGGGGGCGACTTCTACGAGCAGTACTTC.

The chain combines TRBV6-6 with TRBJ2-7; D is possibly TRBD1 (6 bases). CDR1 is MNHNY and CDR2 is SVGAGI in the germline V gene (reference sequence). V was pared by 7 bases and J by 1 base, with 11 bases between. This CDR3 has 13 residues. This CDR3 reads CASKRGTSYEQYF. DNA for the CDR3: TGTGCCAGCAAGCGAGGGACATCCTACGAGCAGTACTTC.

The rearrangement links TRBV10-3 to TRBJ2-7; no clear D gene. Trimming pared 11 bases from V and 6 bases from J, leaving 8 bases between. There are 9 residues in the CDR3. CDR1 is ENHRY and CDR2 is SYGVKD in the germline V gene. The chain's CDR3 is CAAWIEQYF. DNA of the CDR3: TGTGCCGCCTGGATCGAGCAGTACTTC.

The chain is built from TRBV6-1 and TRBJ2-3; tentative D call: TRBD2 (6 bases). Germline V lookup: CDR1 MNHNS, CDR2 SASEGT. V shed 2 bases and J shed 9 bases, with 15 bases lying between them. CDR3 size: 14 residues. This CDR3 reads CASSEMLTSGTQYF. The CDR3 DNA sequence: TGTGCCAGCAGTGAAATGTTGACTAGTGGGACGCAGTATTTT.

V and J are TRBV6-5 and TRBJ2-3, with D perhaps matching TRBD2 (5 bases). Trimming pared 5 bases from V and 3 bases from J, leaving 6 bases between. From germline, CDR1 is MNHEY and CDR2 SVGAGI. This CDR3 is 12 amino acids long. CDR3 sequence (DNA): TGTGCCAGCAGTAGGGAGACAGATACGCAGTATTTT. Its protein product is CASSRETDTQYF.

V usage is TRBV19 and J usage is TRBJ2-7; 7 nucleotides match TRBD1. The CDR3 is 12 residues long. The germline V gene has CDR1 LNHDA and CDR2 SQIVND (reference sequence). Trimming removed 9 bases from V and 0 bases from J; junction bases left unmatched: 2. The CDR3, as DNA: TGTGCCAGCCGACAGGGCTCCTACGAGCAGTACTTC. Protein product: CASRQGSYEQYF.

The rearrangement joins TRBV19 to TRBJ2-4, with D maybe TRBD1 (6 bases). Deletions cut 7 bases from V and 0 bases from J, with 19 bases between. The CDR3 consists of 17 residues. Germline V lookup: CDR1 LNHDA, CDR2 SQIVND (reference sequence). The CDR3 nucleotides are TGTGCCAGTACCTCTAGGGTGGGGACAATAGCCAAAAACATTCAGTACTTC. Translation gives CASTSRVGTIAKNIQYF.

V and J are TRBV7-9 and TRBJ2-4; TRBD1 aligns across 8 bases. With 4 bases clipped from V and 9 bases from J, the junction kept 11 bases outside the gene matches. Germline V gene data show CDR1 as SEHNR and CDR2 as FQNEAQ (reference sequence). There are 15 residues in the CDR3. The CDR3 sequence: CASSSLRTGQGIQYF. DNA of the CDR3: TGTGCCAGCAGCTCTCTGCGGACAGGGCAGGGCATTCAGTACTTC. Full variable domain (remainder filled in from reference TRBV7-9 and TRBJ2-4): DTGVSQNPRHKITKRGQNVTFRCDPISEHNRLYWYRQTLGQGPEFLTYFQNEAQLEKSRLLSDRFSAERPKGSFSTLEIQRTEQGDSAMYLCASSSLRTGQGIQYFGAGTRLSVL.

CDR3 protein: CASSSSGPVHEQYF. In nucleotides, the CDR3 is TGTGCCAGCAGTTCGTCAGGGCCGGTACACGAGCAGTACTTC. The rearrangement uses TRBV28 and TRBJ2-7, with D maybe TRBD1 (5 bases). This CDR3 region has 14 residues. Looked up from germline, CDR1 is MDHEN and CDR2 is SYDVKM. Trimming cost V 4 bases and J 5 bases, with 15 bases left between them. Full variable domain (missing parts from reference TRBV28 and TRBJ2-7): DVKVTQSSRYLVKRTGEKVFLECVQDMDHENMFWYRQDPGLGLRLIYFSYDVKMKEKGDIPEGYSVSREKKERFSLILESASTNQTSMYLCASSSSGPVHEQYFGPGTRLTVT.

The V call is TRBV5-1, the J call TRBJ1-1, with D possibly matching TRBD1 (5 bases). Germline CDR1 and CDR2: SGHRS and YFSETQ. The length of the CDR3 is 15 residues. V dropped 3 bases and J dropped 0 bases, with 12 bases sitting between them. DNA of the CDR3: TGCGCCAGCAGCTCGACAGACACCTTGAACACTGAAGCTTTCTTT. Protein sequence: CASSSTDTLNTEAFF.

This chain uses TRBV7-3 with TRBJ2-7; weak D call: TRBD2 (5 bases). Germline CDR1 reads SGHTA; CDR2 reads FQGTGA. V was clipped by 2 bases and J by 5 bases, with 13 bases between them. The CDR3 consists of 14 residues. CDR3 in DNA: TGTGCCAGCAGCTTAGGGCTAGCTAACAACGAGCAGTACTTC. It translates to CASSLGLANNEQYF.

Regarding this clone: Within the sample, other DNA sequences also encode this same CDR3. CDR3 DNA sequence: TGTGCCAGCAGCCGGGGACCGGCGCAGACTAATGAAAAACTGTTTTTT. This gives the protein CASSRGPAQTNEKLFF. J is TRBJ1-4 and V is TRBV7-2; D is possibly TRBD1 (5 bases). Trimming stripped 5 bases from V and 2 bases from J, with 15 bases between. CDR3 length equals 16 residues. Germline CDR1 SGHTA, CDR2 FQGNSA.

J is TRBJ1-1 and V is TRBV7-9; 11 nucleotides agree with TRBD1. CDR1 is SEHNR, CDR2 FQNEAQ, per germline (reference sequence). J lost 3 bases, V lost 4 bases, and 1 base had no gene match. CDR3 length equals 14 residues. The CDR3 DNA reads as TGTGCCAGCAGCTCGGGACAGGGGGACACTGAAGCTTTCTTT. It encodes CASSSGQGDTEAFF.

CDR3 region: CASSLSTSGGARTDTQYF. CDR3 in DNA: TGCGCCAGCAGCTTAAGCACTAGCGGGGGGGCCCGGACAGATACGCAGTATTTT. V gene TRBV5-1 combines with J gene TRBJ2-3; TRBD2 matches at 13 bases. The J segment lost 3 bases and the V segment lost 2 bases, leaving 9 bases of the junction unmatched. In germline, CDR1 is SGHRS, CDR2 YFSETQ. This CDR3 is 18 amino acids long.

As to this clone: The junction departs from germline at one end; a sequencing error may be responsible. The chain links TRBV2 to TRBJ1-4, with D possibly being TRBD1 (5 bases). The length of the CDR3 is 14 residues. Per germline, CDR1 SNHLY and CDR2 FYNNEI. CDR3 nucleotides: TGTGCCAGCAATGAAGGGGCAACTAATGAAAAACTGTTTTTT. Translating it yields CASNEGATNEKLFF. The full variable domain, completed using reference TRBV2 and TRBJ1-4, is EPEVTQTPSHQVTQMGQEVILRCVPISNHLYFYWYRQILGQKVEFLVSFYNNEISEKSEIFDDQFSVERPDGSNFTLKIRSTKLEDSAMYFCASNEGATNEKLFFGSGTQLSVL.

This clone was detected only once. The genes are TRBV25-1 and TRBJ1-3, with 7 bases matching TRBD1. The V segment lost 2 bases and the J segment 3 bases; nucleotides outside the gene matches: 4. Per germline, CDR1 MGHDK and CDR2 SYGVNS. The CDR3 consists of 15 residues. CDR3 DNA sequence: TGTGCCAGCAGTGAAGCAGGGGGGGTTGGAAACACCATATATTTT. Its protein product is CASSEAGGVGNTIYF.

The sample holds a few counts of this clone. This chain uses TRBV18 with TRBJ1-5; 10 nucleotides align to TRBD1. Trimming removed 6 bases from V and 6 bases from J; junction bases left unmatched: 8. The CDR3 sequence is 15 residues long. The germline CDR1 and CDR2 sequences are KGHSH and LQKENI. The CDR3 DNA sequence: TGTGCCAGCTCGGAAGGGACAGGGGTCACTCAGCCCCAGCATTTT. Its protein is CASSEGTGVTQPQHF.

This rearrangement joins TRBV29-1 to TRBJ2-7; D possibly uses TRBD1 or TRBD2 (5 bases each). The germline V gene encodes CDR1 SQVTM and CDR2 ANQGSEA. Trimming took off 2 bases at V and 0 bases at J, with 11 bases between the two ends. The CDR3 consists of 14 residues. The CDR3 here is CSVETGTNSYEQYF. The CDR3 bases are TGCAGCGTTGAAACCGGGACGAACTCCTACGAGCAGTACTTC.

This rearrangement joins TRBV11-2 to TRBJ2-5; a weak D match, TRBD1 (6 bases). Germline CDR1 reads SGHAT; CDR2 reads FQNNGV. The CDR3 spans 12 residues. The V end lost 5 bases, the J end lost 5 bases, and 9 bases lay between the germline ends. The CDR3 DNA is TGTGCCAGCAGCCCTAGGGGGGAGACCCAGTACTTC. Its translation: CASSPRGETQYF.

This clone was counted once. This rearrangement joins TRBV6-1 to TRBJ2-2; D gene unclear. From germline, CDR1 is MNHNS and CDR2 SASEGT. The V and J ends lost 4 bases and 7 bases respectively, with 4 bases between them. The CDR3 covers 11 residues. CDR3 region: CASSGGGELFF. The CDR3 region has the DNA TGTGCCAGCAGTGGAGGCGGGGAGCTGTTTTTT.

The rearrangement uses TRBV6-6 and TRBJ1-6, with 9 bases identical to TRBD1. CDR1 is MNHNY, CDR2 SVGAGI, per germline (reference sequence). The J segment lost 8 bases and the V segment lost 5 bases, leaving 10 bases of the junction unmatched. The CDR3 is made up of 16 amino acids. The CDR3 is CASSRILQGAYSPLHF. The CDR3 DNA follows: TGTGCCAGCAGTCGAATCTTACAGGGGGCGTATTCACCCCTCCACTTT.

The V gene is TRBV5-1, the J gene TRBJ2-3; D uncertain. Deletions cut 2 bases from V and 5 bases from J, with 12 bases between. The CDR3 covers 14 residues. CDR1 and CDR2 from the germline V gene are SGHRS and YFSETQ. The chain's CDR3 is CASSFLRSGDTQYF. The CDR3 DNA reads TGCGCCAGCAGCTTCTTGAGGTCTGGAGATACGCAGTATTTT. Together with reference TRBV5-1 and TRBJ2-3, the CDR3 gives the full variable domain: KAGVTQTPRYLIKTRGQQVTLSCSPISGHRSVSWYQQTPGQGLQFLFEYFSETQRNKGNFPGRFSGRQFSNSRSEMNVSTLELGDSALYLCASSFLRSGDTQYFGPGTRLTVL.

In nucleotides, the CDR3 is TGTGCCAGCAGCTTGGTAGGGCCCCTTATTTACGAGCAGTACTTC. Translation gives CASSLVGPLIYEQYF. V usage is TRBV5-4 and J usage is TRBJ2-7; no clear D gene. V dropped 0 bases and J dropped 4 bases, with 14 bases sitting between them. The CDR3 extends over 15 amino acids. Germline values: CDR1 SGHNT, CDR2 YYREEE (reference sequence).

V is TRBV7-8 and J is TRBJ2-7; 11 nucleotides match TRBD2. The CDR3 runs 17 residues. J gave up 6 bases and V 1 base, and 11 bases lay outside the gene matches. Germline V lookup: CDR1 SGHVS, CDR2 FQNEAQ. The CDR3 sequence is CASSLGAYSGRAVEQYF. CDR3 bases: TGTGCCAGCAGCTTAGGGGCCTATAGCGGGAGGGCTGTCGAGCAGTACTTC.

The genes are TRBV7-2 and TRBJ2-1, with D unresolved. The CDR3 length is 13 residues. Germline CDR1 SGHTA, CDR2 FQGNSA. V shed 5 bases and J shed 3 bases, with 8 bases lying between them. CDR3 loop: CASSPFLYNEQFF. CDR3 in DNA: TGTGCCAGCAGCCCATTTCTCTACAATGAGCAGTTCTTC.

CDR3 region: CASSLDQGKGEKLFF. The CDR3 nucleotides read TGTGCCAGCAGCTTAGATCAGGGAAAGGGGGAAAAACTGTTTTTT. The chain is built from TRBV7-2 and TRBJ1-4; possible D gene TRBD1, 5 bases. The V and J ends lost 1 base and 8 bases respectively, with 14 bases between them. This CDR3 comprises 15 residues. Germline loops: CDR1 SGHTA, CDR2 FQGNSA.

The chain couples TRBV5-5 to TRBJ1-5; TRBD1 is a possible D gene (6 bases). From germline, CDR1 is SGHKS and CDR2 YYEKEE (reference sequence). The length of the CDR3 is 16 residues. Trimming took 2 bases from V and 6 from J, leaving 18 bases between them. The CDR3 loop is CASSFSLETGTQPQHF. CDR3 nucleotides: TGTGCCAGCAGCTTTAGTCTCGAGACAGGAACTCAGCCCCAGCATTTT.